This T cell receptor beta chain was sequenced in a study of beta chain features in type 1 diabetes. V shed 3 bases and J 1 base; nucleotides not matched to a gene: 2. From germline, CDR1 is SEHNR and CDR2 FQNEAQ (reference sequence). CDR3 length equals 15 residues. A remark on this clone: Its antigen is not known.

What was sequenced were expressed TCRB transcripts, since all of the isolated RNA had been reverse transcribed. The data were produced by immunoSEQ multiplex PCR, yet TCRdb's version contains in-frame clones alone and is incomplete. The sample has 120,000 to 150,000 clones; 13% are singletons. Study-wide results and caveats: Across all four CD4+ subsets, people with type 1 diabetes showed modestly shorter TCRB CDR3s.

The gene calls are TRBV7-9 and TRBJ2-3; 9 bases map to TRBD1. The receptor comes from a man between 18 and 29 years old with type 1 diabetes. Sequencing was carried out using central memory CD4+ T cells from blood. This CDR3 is CASSFGDRGTDTQYF. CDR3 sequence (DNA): TGTGCCAGCAGCTTTGGGGACAGGGGCACAGATACGCAGTATTTT.